This T cell receptor (beta chain) was recovered during a study of cytomegalovirus exposure and HLA in healthy donors. Amplification used 60 Vbeta primers and 13 Jbeta primers. Generated by immunoSEQ multiplex PCR, the TCRdb table keeps only in-frame clones and is missing some. The sample gives under 150,000 clones, 55% to 75% of which show up once; approximately 2.9% is in the top ten. This CDR3 region has 15 residues. Germline assignment: CDR1 MNHEY and CDR2 SMNVEV (reference sequence). V shed 0 bases, J shed 5 bases, and the junction held 3 bases outside the gene matches. This receptor was taken from a human donor in good health. Sequencing input: PBMCs. The chain has TRBV27 and TRBJ1-4, with 7 bases fitting TRBD1. Here the CDR3 DNA reads TGTGCCAGCAGTTTATCGGGACAGCGAAATGAAAAACTGTTTTTT. Translating it yields CASSLSGQRNEKLFF.